The present T cell receptor (beta chain) was sequenced within a study of T-cell reconstitution after alpha-beta-depleted transplantation in children. Study-level points and caveats: Reportedly, only several hundred clones from non-depleted graft cells drove alpha-beta T-cell counts at about two months.

The V end lost 4 bases, the J end lost 6 bases, and 15 bases lay between the germline ends. Germline loops: CDR1 SGHDN, CDR2 FVKESK. This CDR3 has 14 amino acids. Construction of the TCRbeta library involved unique molecular identifiers. TCRdb processed the PCR reads anew with MiXCR; each CDR3 protein has one entry. The sample lists more than 200,000 distinct CDR3 sequences, approximately 17% seen once, with 40% to 50% in the top ten. Concerning this clonotype: Antigen specificity is unknown.

This sequence originates from a male patient between 2 and 10 years old who had a stem cell transplant for acute lymphoblastic leukemia, so the T cells may come from the graft donor. The sequenced sample was PBMCs, mostly from graft donor cells, obtained 360 days after TCRalphabeta/CD19-depleted stem cell transplant. V gene TRBV14 combines with J gene TRBJ1-1, with D unclear. Here the CDR3 DNA reads TGTGCCAGCAGCCCCGCCTGGGAGGGCGCTGAAGCTTTCTTT. Translated: CASSPAWEGAEAFF.